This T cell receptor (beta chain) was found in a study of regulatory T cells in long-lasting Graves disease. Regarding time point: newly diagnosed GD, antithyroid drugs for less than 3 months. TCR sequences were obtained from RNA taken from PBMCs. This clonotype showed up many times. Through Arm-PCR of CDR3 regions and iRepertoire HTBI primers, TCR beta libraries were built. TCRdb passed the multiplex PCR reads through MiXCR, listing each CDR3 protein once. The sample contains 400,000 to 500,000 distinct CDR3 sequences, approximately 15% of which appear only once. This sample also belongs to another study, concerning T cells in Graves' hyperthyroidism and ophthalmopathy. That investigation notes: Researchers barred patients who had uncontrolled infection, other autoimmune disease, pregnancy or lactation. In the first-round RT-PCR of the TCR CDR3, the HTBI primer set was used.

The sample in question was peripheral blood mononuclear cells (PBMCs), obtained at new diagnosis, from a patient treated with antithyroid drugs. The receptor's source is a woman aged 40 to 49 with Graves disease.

DNA of the CDR3: TGCAGTGCTAGAGTTGGGACTAGCGCTAACAATGAGCAGTTCTTC. Translating gives CSARVGTSANNEQFF. This sequence joins TRBV20-1 and TRBJ2-1; 10 nucleotides align to TRBD2. With 1 base clipped from V and 5 bases from J, the junction kept 5 bases outside the gene matches. The CDR3 consists of 15 residues. The germline V gene encodes CDR1 DFQATT and CDR2 SNEGSKA (reference sequence).